This TCR beta chain was documented in a study of blood T cell repertoires in COVID-19. Sequenced by immunoSEQ multiplex PCR; TCRdb stores in-frame clones only, minus some. The repertoire has approximately 160,000 clones, around 77% of them found once; the top ten carry roughly 3.1%. The TCR originated in a man between 65 and 80 years old with acute or convalescent COVID-19. Sequenced input: peripheral blood.

The CDR3 is CASSLGQYSNQPQHF. The DNA for the CDR3 is TGTGCCAGCAGCTTGGGCCAATATAGCAATCAGCCCCAGCATTTT. The chain combines TRBV7-9 with TRBJ1-5; D gene ambiguous. CDR1 SEHNR and CDR2 FQNEAQ come from the germline V gene (reference sequence). The CDR3 is 15 amino acids. Trimming took 3 bases from V and 0 from J, leaving 9 bases between them.